These T cell receptor beta chains were read from a single sample in a study of blood T cell repertoires in COVID-19. Produced via immunoSEQ multiplex PCR; TCRdb's table is partial and in-frame only. The profile shows fewer than 200,000 clones, about 85% of them singletons. Input material: peripheral blood. These receptors all stem from a man in his fifties or sixties who had recovered from COVID-19. Both conserved end residues are part of each CDR3. A D gene is named only where the DNA matches it firmly. Size values are once, few and many counts, or a class for expanded clones, and some rows have none.

d_call: .
v_call: TRBV12-3/TRBV12-4
clone_size: few
j_call: TRBJ2-1
cdr3_aa: CASSLNQDEQFF
cdr3_nt: TGTGCCAGCAGTTTAAATCAGGATGAGCAGTTCTTC

d_call: TRBD1
v_call: TRBV6-5
clone_size: few
j_call: TRBJ2-7
cdr3_aa: CASSYSGRTGGEQYF
cdr3_nt: TGTGCCAGCAGTTACTCGGGGAGGACAGGGGGCGAGCAGTACTTC

d_call: .
v_call: TRBV6-5
clone_size: .
j_call: TRBJ2-7
cdr3_aa: CASKTDSTYEQYF
cdr3_nt: TGTGCCAGCAAGACGGACAGCACCTACGAGCAGTACTTC

d_call: .
v_call: TRBV6-5
clone_size: .
j_call: TRBJ1-6
cdr3_aa: CASSVKWGPDSPLHF
cdr3_nt: TGTGCCAGCAGCGTAAAGTGGGGGCCAGACTCACCCCTCCACTTT

d_call: TRBD1
v_call: TRBV5-1
clone_size: .
j_call: TRBJ2-7
cdr3_aa: CASRPTGIDEQYF
cdr3_nt: TGCGCCAGCAGACCGACAGGGATCGACGAGCAGTACTTC

d_call: TRBD1
v_call: TRBV6-5
clone_size: .
j_call: TRBJ1-2
cdr3_aa: CASSSTGAYGYTF
cdr3_nt: TGTGCCAGCAGCTCGACAGGGGCCTATGGCTACACCTTC

d_call: .
v_call: TRBV6-2/TRBV6-3
clone_size: .
j_call: TRBJ1-5
cdr3_aa: CASSYRGLQPQHF
cdr3_nt: TGTGCCAGCAGTTACCGGGGGTTACAGCCCCAGCATTTT

d_call: .
v_call: TRBV2
clone_size: .
j_call: TRBJ2-6
cdr3_aa: CASSETGASGANVLTF
cdr3_nt: TGTGCCAGCAGTGAGACAGGAGCCTCTGGGGCCAACGTCCTGACTTTC

d_call: .
v_call: TRBV29-1
clone_size: .
j_call: TRBJ1-1
cdr3_aa: CSVQGSSTEAFF
cdr3_nt: TGCAGCGTGCAGGGGAGTAGCACTGAAGCTTTCTTT

d_call: .
v_call: TRBV6-2/TRBV6-3
clone_size: .
j_call: TRBJ1-1
cdr3_aa: CASSYSRMGPGVPTEAFF
cdr3_nt: TGTGCCAGCAGTTACTCGAGAATGGGGCCGGGAGTGCCCACTGAAGCTTTCTTT

d_call: .
v_call: TRBV2
clone_size: .
j_call: TRBJ2-2
cdr3_aa: CASSGRTMNTGELFF
cdr3_nt: TGTGCCAGCAGTGGGAGGACGATGAACACCGGGGAGCTGTTTTTT

d_call: TRBD2
v_call: TRBV7-9
clone_size: .
j_call: TRBJ2-7
cdr3_aa: CASRFAGAYEQYF
cdr3_nt: TGTGCCAGCAGATTCGCGGGGGCCTACGAGCAGTACTTC

d_call: TRBD1
v_call: TRBV3-1/TRBV3-2
clone_size: .
j_call: TRBJ2-7
cdr3_aa: CASERQGAWEQYF
cdr3_nt: TGTGCCAGCGAACGACAGGGGGCGTGGGAGCAGTACTTC

d_call: .
v_call: TRBV29-1
clone_size: .
j_call: TRBJ1-4
cdr3_aa: CSAATANEKLFF
cdr3_nt: TGCAGCGCCGCGACAGCAAATGAAAAACTGTTTTTT

d_call: TRBD1
v_call: TRBV19
clone_size: .
j_call: TRBJ2-1
cdr3_aa: CASSNRGVYNEQFF
cdr3_nt: TGTGCCAGTAGTAACAGGGGGGTCTACAATGAGCAGTTCTTC

d_call: .
v_call: TRBV10-3
clone_size: .
j_call: TRBJ1-5
cdr3_aa: CAISVQGSQPQHF
cdr3_nt: TGTGCCATCAGTGTCCAGGGGAGTCAGCCCCAGCATTTT

d_call: TRBD1
v_call: TRBV19
clone_size: .
j_call: TRBJ2-3
cdr3_aa: CASRPPGTAGNTDTQYF
cdr3_nt: TGTGCCAGTAGGCCCCCCGGGACAGCCGGAAACACAGATACGCAGTATTTT

d_call: TRBD1
v_call: TRBV18
clone_size: .
j_call: TRBJ1-1
cdr3_aa: CASLAGQTNTEAFF
cdr3_nt: TGTGCCAGCTTAGCGGGACAGACGAACACTGAAGCTTTCTTT

d_call: .
v_call: TRBV30
clone_size: .
j_call: TRBJ1-2
cdr3_aa: CAWSLSQGFYGYTF
cdr3_nt: TGTGCCTGGAGTTTATCCCAGGGTTTCTATGGCTACACCTTC

d_call: TRBD2
v_call: TRBV10-3
clone_size: .
j_call: TRBJ2-3
cdr3_aa: CAISQLAGTDTQYF
cdr3_nt: TGTGCCATCAGCCAGCTAGCGGGGACAGATACGCAGTATTTT

d_call: TRBD1
v_call: TRBV28
clone_size: .
j_call: TRBJ1-4
cdr3_aa: CASSETGETNEKLFF
cdr3_nt: TGTGCCAGCAGTGAGACAGGGGAAACTAATGAAAAACTGTTTTTT

d_call: .
v_call: TRBV18
clone_size: .
j_call: TRBJ2-5
cdr3_aa: CASSPPFLQGPETQYF
cdr3_nt: TGTGCCAGCTCCCCCCCCTTTCTTCAGGGGCCAGAGACCCAGTACTTC

d_call: TRBD2
v_call: TRBV7-8
clone_size: .
j_call: TRBJ2-5
cdr3_aa: CASSWGLGETQYF
cdr3_nt: TGTGCCAGCAGCTGGGGACTAGGAGAGACCCAGTACTTC

d_call: .
v_call: TRBV19
clone_size: .
j_call: TRBJ1-4
cdr3_aa: CASSPGGPNEKLFF
cdr3_nt: TGTGCCAGTAGCCCCGGGGGGCCTAATGAAAAACTGTTTTTT

d_call: .
v_call: TRBV29-1
clone_size: .
j_call: TRBJ2-2
cdr3_aa: CSVVLNTGELFF
cdr3_nt: TGCAGCGTTGTACTCAACACCGGGGAGCTGTTTTTT

d_call: TRBD1
v_call: TRBV10-3
clone_size: .
j_call: TRBJ2-1
cdr3_aa: CAISEGTGVVDEQFF
cdr3_nt: TGTGCCATCAGTGAAGGGACAGGGGTGGTTGATGAGCAGTTCTTC

d_call: .
v_call: TRBV19
clone_size: .
j_call: TRBJ1-1
cdr3_aa: CASTDWEGSTEAFF
cdr3_nt: TGTGCCAGTACCGACTGGGAGGGGAGCACTGAAGCTTTCTTT

d_call: TRBD2
v_call: TRBV11-2
clone_size: .
j_call: TRBJ2-1
cdr3_aa: CASSSLAGTSYNEQFF
cdr3_nt: TGTGCCAGCAGCTCCTTAGCGGGGACCTCCTACAATGAGCAGTTCTTC

d_call: .
v_call: TRBV5-1
clone_size: .
j_call: TRBJ2-5
cdr3_aa: CASSLEFGGQETQYF
cdr3_nt: TGCGCCAGCAGCTTGGAGTTCGGGGGACAAGAGACCCAGTACTTC

d_call: TRBD1
v_call: TRBV30
clone_size: .
j_call: TRBJ1-1
cdr3_aa: CAWSPDRGARSTEAFF
cdr3_nt: TGTGCCTGGAGTCCTGACAGGGGAGCCCGGAGCACTGAAGCTTTCTTT

d_call: .
v_call: TRBV2
clone_size: .
j_call: TRBJ2-2
cdr3_aa: CASSDYSGELFF
cdr3_nt: TGTGCCAGCAGTGATTACTCTGGGGAGCTGTTTTTT

d_call: TRBD1
v_call: TRBV5-6
clone_size: .
j_call: TRBJ1-2
cdr3_aa: CASSRIGTGGGGYTF
cdr3_nt: TGTGCCAGCAGCCGAATTGGGACAGGGGGTGGAGGCTACACCTTC

d_call: TRBD1
v_call: TRBV6-5
clone_size: .
j_call: TRBJ1-1
cdr3_aa: CASSSWTGVYEAFF
cdr3_nt: TGTGCCAGCAGTTCGTGGACAGGGGTATATGAAGCTTTCTTT

d_call: .
v_call: TRBV29-1
clone_size: .
j_call: TRBJ2-3
cdr3_aa: CSVEAGTWADTQYF
cdr3_nt: TGCAGCGTTGAGGCCGGGACATGGGCAGATACGCAGTATTTT

d_call: TRBD1
v_call: TRBV10-3
clone_size: few
j_call: TRBJ1-5
cdr3_aa: CAISESKTGGSNQPQHF
cdr3_nt: TGTGCCATCAGTGAGTCGAAGACAGGGGGGAGCAATCAGCCCCAGCATTTT

d_call: .
v_call: TRBV4-2
clone_size: .
j_call: TRBJ2-7
cdr3_aa: CASSQEGVGGRSYEQYF
cdr3_nt: TGTGCCAGCAGCCAAGAGGGGGTCGGGGGGCGGTCCTACGAGCAGTACTTC

d_call: TRBD2
v_call: TRBV19
clone_size: .
j_call: TRBJ2-7
cdr3_aa: CASSIQPTSQQYF
cdr3_nt: TGTGCCAGTAGTATCCAGCCGACTAGCCAGCAGTACTTC

d_call: TRBD1
v_call: TRBV19
clone_size: .
j_call: TRBJ1-2
cdr3_aa: CASISQGADGYTF
cdr3_nt: TGTGCCAGTATAAGCCAGGGGGCAGATGGCTACACCTTC

d_call: .
v_call: TRBV25-1
clone_size: .
j_call: TRBJ2-7
cdr3_aa: CASSVEGFEQYF
cdr3_nt: TGTGCCAGCAGTGTTGAGGGTTTCGAGCAGTACTTC

d_call: .
v_call: TRBV5-8
clone_size: .
j_call: TRBJ2-2
cdr3_aa: CASSLVVAGTGELFF
cdr3_nt: TGTGCCAGCAGCTTGGTCGTAGCTGGGACCGGGGAGCTGTTTTTT

d_call: TRBD1
v_call: TRBV5-8
clone_size: few
j_call: TRBJ1-1
cdr3_aa: CAAQRTGNTEAFF
cdr3_nt: TGTGCCGCTCAACGGACAGGGAACACTGAAGCTTTCTTT

d_call: TRBD1
v_call: TRBV5-1
clone_size: few
j_call: TRBJ2-7
cdr3_aa: CASSPTGASYEQYF
cdr3_nt: TGCGCCAGCAGCCCGACAGGGGCCTCCTACGAGCAGTACTTC

d_call: .
v_call: TRBV9
clone_size: .
j_call: TRBJ1-5
cdr3_aa: CASSVAGDNQPQHF
cdr3_nt: TGTGCCAGCAGCGTAGCAGGGGACAATCAGCCCCAGCATTTT

d_call: .
v_call: TRBV4-2
clone_size: .
j_call: TRBJ2-2
cdr3_aa: CASSAQGAGELFF
cdr3_nt: TGTGCCAGCAGCGCACAGGGTGCCGGGGAGCTGTTTTTT

d_call: TRBD1
v_call: TRBV13
clone_size: .
j_call: TRBJ2-4
cdr3_aa: CASSPPGQGVDIQYF
cdr3_nt: TGTGCCAGCAGCCCCCCGGGACAGGGGGTGGACATTCAGTACTTC

d_call: .
v_call: TRBV3-1/TRBV3-2
clone_size: once
j_call: TRBJ1-1
cdr3_aa: CASSLSRGGGTEAFF
cdr3_nt: TGTGCCAGCAGCCTTTCCCGGGGCGGGGGTACTGAAGCTTTCTTT

d_call: TRBD2
v_call: TRBV7-9
clone_size: .
j_call: TRBJ2-5
cdr3_aa: CASSLSTSGGSETQYF
cdr3_nt: TGTGCCAGCAGCTTAAGCACTAGCGGGGGGTCAGAGACCCAGTACTTC

d_call: .
v_call: TRBV30
clone_size: .
j_call: TRBJ2-5
cdr3_aa: CAWSVSLEETQYF
cdr3_nt: TGTGCCTGGAGTGTATCGTTGGAGGAGACCCAGTACTTC

d_call: .
v_call: TRBV13
clone_size: .
j_call: TRBJ1-5
cdr3_aa: CASSFNGQGRDQPQHF
cdr3_nt: TGTGCCAGCAGCTTTAACGGTCAGGGAAGAGATCAGCCCCAGCATTTT

d_call: TRBD2
v_call: TRBV10-3
clone_size: .
j_call: TRBJ2-2
cdr3_aa: CAMMTSGGTGELFF
cdr3_nt: TGTGCCATGATGACTAGCGGGGGAACCGGGGAGCTGTTTTTT